The 25 T cell receptor beta chains below were found in one sample sequenced in a study of blood T cell repertoires in COVID-19. The table came from immunoSEQ multiplex PCR; TCRdb's copy has only in-frame clones and leaves some out. The data contain about 180,000 clones, 90% to 95% of them seen just once; the ten biggest clones take up approximately 0.56%. The sample taken for sequencing was peripheral blood. The receptors were sampled from a man over 45 with acute or convalescent COVID-19.

The chain uses TRBV27 and TRBJ1-5; D may be TRBD1 (6 bases). The ends were cut back, 6 bases at V and 4 bases at J, with 10 bases in the middle. Per germline, CDR1 MNHEY and CDR2 SMNVEV (reference sequence). This CDR3 spans 13 amino acids. CDR3 nucleotide sequence: TGTGCCAGCAGGTTAGGACAGAATCAGCCCCAGCATTTT. Its translation is CASRLGQNQPQHF.

This clone was seen only once. The chain carries TRBV9 and TRBJ1-6, with D possibly matching TRBD1 (6 bases). The germline V gene encodes CDR1 SGDLS and CDR2 YYNGEE. V dropped 3 bases and J dropped 8 bases, with 24 bases sitting between them. CDR3 length: 18 amino acids. This CDR3 reads CASSATSTGSGVDSPLHF. The DNA for the CDR3 is TGTGCCAGCAGCGCCACCTCCACAGGGTCTGGGGTGGATTCACCCCTCCACTTT.

The chain joins TRBV28 to TRBJ2-7; D gene uncertain. Looked up from germline, CDR1 is MDHEN and CDR2 is SYDVKM. Trimming shortened V by 6 bases and J by 3 bases, and 15 bases separated the two germline ends. CDR3 length: 14 residues. CDR3 nucleotides: TGTGCCAGCAGCCACTCCCACAGCTACTACGAGCAGTACGTC. Its translation is CASSHSHSYYEQYV.

DNA of the CDR3: TGTGCCAGTAGTCCACGACTAGCGTTCCAAGAGACCCAGTACTTC. This translates into CASSPRLAFQETQYF. The rearrangement joins TRBV19 to TRBJ2-5; 8 bases match TRBD2. The V gene end was trimmed by 5 bases and the J gene end by 1 base; junction bases not matched to a gene: 6. Germline lookup yields CDR1 LNHDA and CDR2 SQIVND (reference sequence). There are 15 residues in the CDR3.

The rearrangement links TRBV10-3 to TRBJ2-1; D may be TRBD2 (6 bases). The CDR3 runs to 15 residues. In germline, CDR1 is ENHRY, CDR2 SYGVKD. V gave up 2 bases and J gave up 8 bases, with 16 bases separating them. CDR3 sequence (DNA): TGTGCCATCAGTGAGGGGGACTCGGTTCGCCATGAGCAGTTCTTC. This codes for CAISEGDSVRHEQFF.

This clone came up once. The chain links TRBV9 to TRBJ1-2; 8 positions match TRBD1. V shed 3 bases, J shed 2 bases, and the junction held 6 bases outside the gene matches. Germline CDR1 SGDLS, CDR2 YYNGEE. This CDR3 is built from 15 residues. The CDR3 spells CASSDSQGANYGYTF. The CDR3, as DNA: TGTGCCAGCAGCGACTCGCAGGGGGCCAACTATGGCTACACCTTC.

This clone was found a few times. The V call is TRBV21-1, the J call TRBJ2-1; the table's D call of TRBD2 was not tested on the DNA. TRBV21-1 is designated a pseudogene. The CDR3 runs 19 residues. The DNA of the CDR3 is TGTGCCAGCAGCAAAGTCCTACAGTTACTAGCGGGACGGGATAATGAGCAGTTCTTC. Translation gives CASSKVLQLLAGRDNEQFF.

The chain links TRBV3-1 (or the pseudogene TRBV3-2) to TRBJ1-3; D is possibly TRBD1 (5 bases). Germline CDR1 reads LGHDT; CDR2 reads YNNKEL (reference sequence). The CDR3 length is 15 residues. Trimming shortened V by 1 base and J by 3 bases, and 10 bases separated the two germline ends. CDR3 bases: TGTGCCAGCAGCCAAGTCATAGGGGTTGGAAACACCATATATTTT. It encodes CASSQVIGVGNTIYF.

The rearrangement joins TRBV11-1 to TRBJ1-1; 8 positions agree with TRBD1. This CDR3 region has 15 residues. V dropped 0 bases and J dropped 8; count of bases not matched to a gene: 8. In germline, CDR1 is SGHAT, CDR2 FQDESV (reference sequence). CDR3 nucleotide sequence: TGTGCCAGCAGCTTAGCGAGAGGGCAGGGGGCAGAAGCTTTCTTT. Translating gives CASSLARGQGAEAFF.

The chain recombines TRBV29-1 with TRBJ1-2; no clear D gene. V dropped 5 bases and J dropped 6 bases, with 16 bases sitting between them. The CDR3 is 13 amino acids. The germline V gene encodes CDR1 SQVTM and CDR2 ANQGSEA. As DNA, the CDR3 is TGCAGCGTTTCCCGGGGTTGGAGTGATGGCTACACCTTC. This sequence encodes CSVSRGWSDGYTF.

The CDR3 protein is CASSLTLLAGGAYEQYF. The CDR3 DNA reads as TGTGCCAGCAGCTTAACCTTACTAGCGGGAGGCGCCTACGAGCAGTACTTC. V usage is TRBV7-2 and J usage is TRBJ2-7; 12 bases line up with TRBD2. CDR3 length: 17 amino acids. J lost 2 bases, V lost 2 bases, and 7 bases had no gene match. Germline CDR1 and CDR2: SGHTA and FQGNSA. Based on the CDR3 plus reference TRBV7-2 and TRBJ2-7, the full variable domain is GAGVSQSPSNKVTEKGKDVELRCDPISGHTALYWYRQSLGQGLEFLIYFQGNSAPDKSGLPSDRFSAERTGGSVSTLTIQRTQQEDSAVYLCASSLTLLAGGAYEQYFGPGTRLTVT.

V is TRBV4-3 and J is TRBJ2-2; D remains unclear. Germline values: CDR1 LGHNA, CDR2 YSLEER. V was clipped by 0 bases and J by 5 bases, with 7 bases between them. The CDR3 consists of 14 residues. CDR3 sequence (DNA): TGCGCCAGCAGCCAAGAATCCCTAACCGGGGAGCTGTTTTTT. Translation gives CASSQESLTGELFF.

In DNA, the CDR3 is TGTGCTAGTGCACCCGGGACAGGGGGCAATGAGCAGTTCTTC. Amino acid sequence: CASAPGTGGNEQFF. The V and J genes are TRBV7-7 and TRBJ2-1; the match to TRBD1 covers 11 bases. CDR1 is SSHAT and CDR2 is FNYEAQ in the germline V gene (reference sequence). CDR3 length: 14 amino acids. Complete variable domain (other parts from reference TRBV7-7 and TRBJ2-1): GAGVSQSPRYKVTKRGQDVTLRCDPISSHATLYWYQQALGQGPEFLTYFNYEAQPDKSGLPSDRFSAERPEGSISTLTIQRTEQRDSAMYRCASAPGTGGNEQFFGPGTRLTVL.

V usage is TRBV28 and J usage is TRBJ1-3; D not resolved. The CDR3 totals 12 residues. The V end lost 4 bases, the J end lost 6 bases, and 7 bases lay between the germline ends. Germline V gene sequence: CDR1 MDHEN, CDR2 SYDVKM. The CDR3 DNA sequence: TGTGCCAGCAGTTCGAGCGTAAACACCATATATTTT. The encoded protein is CASSSSVNTIYF.

This rearrangement joins TRBV19 to TRBJ1-1, with D perhaps matching TRBD1 (5 bases). Trimming removed 3 bases at V and 6 bases at J, with 14 bases between. The CDR3 is 14 residues long. Germline V gene data show CDR1 as LNHDA and CDR2 as SQIVND (reference sequence). CDR3 region: CASSIQGKAPEAFF. CDR3 DNA sequence: TGTGCCAGTAGTATCCAGGGTAAGGCCCCTGAAGCTTTCTTT.

The chain recombines TRBV5-1 with TRBJ2-2; tentative D call: TRBD2 (6 bases). Trimming cost V 0 bases and J 3 bases, with 9 bases left between them. This CDR3 region has 15 residues. From germline, CDR1 is SGHRS and CDR2 YFSETQ. The CDR3 coding sequence is TGCGCCAGCAGCTTGGATAGCGGTTACACCGGGGAGCTGTTTTTT. Translating gives CASSLDSGYTGELFF. Full variable domain (outside the CDR3, taken from reference TRBV5-1 and TRBJ2-2): KAGVTQTPRYLIKTRGQQVTLSCSPISGHRSVSWYQQTPGQGLQFLFEYFSETQRNKGNFPGRFSGRQFSNSRSEMNVSTLELGDSALYLCASSLDSGYTGELFFGEGSRLTVL.

The V and J genes are TRBV7-9 and TRBJ2-3, with 7 bases identical to TRBD2. CDR3 length equals 15 residues. Germline trimming cut 6 bases from V and 0 bases from J; bases unmatched to any gene: 6. CDR1 is SEHNR, CDR2 FQNEAQ, per germline (reference sequence). In DNA form, the CDR3 reads TGTGCCAGCAGTCAAAGCGGGGATAGCACAGATACGCAGTATTTT. It translates to CASSQSGDSTDTQYF.

The chain uses TRBV7-3 and TRBJ2-1; 8 positions match TRBD1. The CDR3 contains 13 residues. After removal of 5 bases from V and 6 bases from J, the junction contained 3 bases not matched to a gene. Germline values: CDR1 SGHTA, CDR2 FQGTGA. The CDR3 reads CASSNGQGNEQFF. In DNA, the CDR3 is TGTGCCAGCAGCAACGGACAGGGCAATGAGCAGTTCTTC.

This clone was observed a few times. J is TRBJ2-7 and V is TRBV4-1, with TRBD2 matching over 8 bases. J gave up 3 bases and V 4 bases, and 11 bases lay outside the gene matches. Germline loops: CDR1 MGHRA, CDR2 YSYEKL. The CDR3 extends over 16 amino acids. This CDR3 is CASSLGGTSGSYEQYF. CDR3 DNA sequence: TGCGCCAGCAGCCTGGGTGGCACTAGCGGTAGCTACGAGCAGTACTTC.

The chain carries TRBV7-3 and TRBJ2-3; the match to TRBD2 covers 7 bases. CDR3 length equals 17 residues. Germline V gives CDR1 SGHTA, CDR2 FQGTGA. The trim removed 2 bases at V and 2 bases at J, leaving 10 bases unmatched. CDR3 protein: CASSLGQRGGPTDTQYF. Here the CDR3 DNA reads TGTGCCAGCAGCTTAGGGCAGCGGGGAGGGCCCACAGATACGCAGTATTTT.

The chain links TRBV28 to TRBJ1-5; no firm D call. Germline-derived CDR1 and CDR2 are MDHEN and SYDVKM. This CDR3 is 14 amino acids long. V was cut by 2 bases and J by 7 bases, with 12 bases left in between. CDR3 loop: CASSLDGERQPQHF. The CDR3 nucleotides read TGTGCCAGCAGTTTAGACGGGGAGAGACAGCCCCAGCATTTT.

This clone came up once. V usage is TRBV3-1 (or the pseudogene TRBV3-2) and J usage is TRBJ2-3; a weak D match, TRBD1 (7 bases). V shed 4 bases and J shed 9 bases, with 17 bases lying between them. Looked up from germline, CDR1 is LGHDT and CDR2 is YNNKEL (reference sequence). The CDR3 spans 14 residues. The CDR3 nucleotides are TGTGCCAGCAGCCCCAGGGGGGCCGTGCGGACGCAGTATTTT. Protein product: CASSPRGAVRTQYF.

The rearrangement uses TRBV19 and TRBJ2-3, with 9 bases identical to TRBD1. V lost 7 bases, J lost 3 bases, and 5 bases stayed unmatched. CDR1 and CDR2 (germline): LNHDA, SQIVND (reference sequence). This CDR3 contains 14 residues. The chain's CDR3 is CASMDRGRTDTQYF. In DNA form, the CDR3 reads TGTGCCAGTATGGACAGGGGTAGGACAGATACGCAGTATTTT.

The chain is built from TRBV12-5 and TRBJ2-2; D call uncertain. The CDR3 contains 13 residues. V was cut by 3 bases and J by 2 bases, with 4 bases left in between. Germline V gene data show CDR1 as LGHNT and CDR2 as FRNRAP. CDR3 sequence: CASGFSNTGELFF. The CDR3 coding sequence is TGTGCTAGTGGTTTCTCTAACACCGGGGAGCTGTTTTTT. Full variable domain (outside the CDR3, taken from reference TRBV12-5 and TRBJ2-2): DARVTQTPRHKVTEMGQEVTMRCQPILGHNTVFWYRQTMMQGLELLAYFRNRAPLDDSGMPKDRFSAEMPDATLATLKIQPSEPRDSAVYFCASGFSNTGELFFGEGSRLTVL.

This chain joins TRBV28 and TRBJ1-2, with D unresolved. Trimming left V 5 bases short and J 7 bases short, with 17 bases between. The length of the CDR3 is 14 residues. Germline lookup yields CDR1 MDHEN and CDR2 SYDVKM. CDR3 amino acids: CASSPTSGSGGYTF. CDR3 DNA: TGTGCCAGCAGTCCGACCTCCGGCTCGGGTGGCTACACCTTC.